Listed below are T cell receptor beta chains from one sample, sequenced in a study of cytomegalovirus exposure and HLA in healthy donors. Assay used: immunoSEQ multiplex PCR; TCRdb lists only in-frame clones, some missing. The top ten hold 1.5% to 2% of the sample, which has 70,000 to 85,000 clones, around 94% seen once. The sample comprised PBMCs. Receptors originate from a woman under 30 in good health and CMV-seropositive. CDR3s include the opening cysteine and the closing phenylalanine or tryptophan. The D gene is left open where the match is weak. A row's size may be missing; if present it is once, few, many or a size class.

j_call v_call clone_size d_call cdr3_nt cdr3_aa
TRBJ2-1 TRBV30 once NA TGTGCCTGGAGTGGGGGTAGGGGCCGGTTTGATGAGCAGTTCTTC CAWSGGRGRFDEQFF
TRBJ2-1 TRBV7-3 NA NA TGTGCCAGCAGCTTAGTAGATCGGGGACTCAACAGTAATGAGCAGTTCTTC CASSLVDRGLNSNEQFF
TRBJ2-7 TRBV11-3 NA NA TGTGCCAGCAGCTTAGATCGATTGGGGGAGGACTACGAGCAGTACTTC CASSLDRLGEDYEQYF
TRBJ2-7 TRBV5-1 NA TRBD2 TGCGCCAGCAGCTTGTCCGGTAGCGGGAGTGCTTACGAGCAGTACTTC CASSLSGSGSAYEQYF
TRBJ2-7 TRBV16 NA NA TGTGCCAGCAGCCAAAGTCGAAACAGCCACGAGCAGTACTTC CASSQSRNSHEQYF
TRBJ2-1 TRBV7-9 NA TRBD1 TGTGCCAGCCGACGGGACGGACAGGACAATGAGCAGTTCTTC CASRRDGQDNEQFF
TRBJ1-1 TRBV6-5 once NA TGTGCCAGCAGACCCCGGGCGGGAGGCACTGAAGCTTTCTTT CASRPRAGGTEAFF
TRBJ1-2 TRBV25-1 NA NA TGTGCCAGCGCGGAGGGCACCTATGGCTACACCTTC CASAEGTYGYTF
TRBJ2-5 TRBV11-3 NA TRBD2 TGTGCCAGCAGCTCTTCTAGCGGGAGGGGAGAGACCCAGTACTTC CASSSSSGRGETQYF
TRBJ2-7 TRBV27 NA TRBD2 TGTGCCAGCAGTTTCTCAGCGGGGGCCTCCTACGAGCAGTACTTC CASSFSAGASYEQYF
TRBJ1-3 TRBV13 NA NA TGTGCCAGCAGCCTATACAGGGCCTCTGGAAACACCATATATTTT CASSLYRASGNTIYF
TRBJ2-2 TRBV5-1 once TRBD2 TGCGCCAGCAGCTCCGGACTAGCGGGATTGAACACCGGGGAGCTGTTTTTT CASSSGLAGLNTGELFF
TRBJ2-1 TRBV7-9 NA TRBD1 TGTGCCAGCAGCGTTCCGGGACAGGGGCCCAATGAGCAGTTCTTC CASSVPGQGPNEQFF
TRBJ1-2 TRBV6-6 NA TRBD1 TGTGCCAGCAGTTCAACCGGGACAGGGGCCTATGGCTACACCTTC CASSSTGTGAYGYTF
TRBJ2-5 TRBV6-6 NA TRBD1 TGTGCCAGCAGTACCCGGACAGGGGCCCTAGAGGCCCAGTACTTC CASSTRTGALEAQYF
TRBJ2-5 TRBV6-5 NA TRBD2 TGTGCCAGCCGACTAGCGGGGGTGAAGACCCAGTACTTC CASRLAGVKTQYF
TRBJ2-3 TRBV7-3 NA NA TGTGCCAGCAGCCCCGGGAGTTCGGAAAGACCAGATACGCAGTATTTT CASSPGSSERPDTQYF
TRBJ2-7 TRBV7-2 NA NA TGTGCCAGCAGCTTAGACCGGGGCGGGGCCTACGAGCAGTACTTC CASSLDRGGAYEQYF
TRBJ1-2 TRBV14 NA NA TGTGCCAGCAGCCAAGATGCGGCAGGGGTTTGGTATGGCTACACCTTC CASSQDAAGVWYGYTF
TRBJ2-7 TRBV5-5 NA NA TGTGCCAGCAGCTTGGTCTTTCCGGACAGTGACTACGAGCAGTACTTC CASSLVFPDSDYEQYF
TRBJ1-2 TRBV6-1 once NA TGTGCCAGCAGCCGAAGCGAGGGAAACTATGGCTACACCTTC CASSRSEGNYGYTF
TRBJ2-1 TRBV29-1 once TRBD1 TGCAGCGTTGCTACGGGACAGGCTCGGAATGAGCAGTTCTTC CSVATGQARNEQFF
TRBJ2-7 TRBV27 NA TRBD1 TGTGCCAGCAGTCAGGGGGCAAGGGAGCAGTACTTC CASSQGAREQYF
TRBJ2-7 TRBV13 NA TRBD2 TGTGCCAGCAGTACACCTAGCGGGGCGAGCTCCTACGAGCAGTACTTC CASSTPSGASSYEQYF
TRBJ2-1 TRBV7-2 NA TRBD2 TGTGCCAGCAGCCTCGGGACTAGCGGCTATGAGCAGTTCTTC CASSLGTSGYEQFF
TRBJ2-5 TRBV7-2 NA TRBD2 TGTGCCAGCAGCTCGGGCGCCGGGGGGGGAACCCAGTACTTC CASSSGAGGGTQYF
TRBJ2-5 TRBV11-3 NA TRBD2 TGTGCCAGCAGCCCGGGACTAGCGGGGAACCAAGAGACCCAGTACTTC CASSPGLAGNQETQYF
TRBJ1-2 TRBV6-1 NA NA TGTGCCAGCAGTGAGGGCAGCATACACTATGGCTACACCTTC CASSEGSIHYGYTF
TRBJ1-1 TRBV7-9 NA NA TGTGCCAGCAGCTTTGGCTGGGAGGCAACTGAAGCTTTCTTT CASSFGWEATEAFF
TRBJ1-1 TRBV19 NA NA TGTGCCAGTACCCCGGAGGTAAGGGCGAACACTGAAGCTTTCTTT CASTPEVRANTEAFF
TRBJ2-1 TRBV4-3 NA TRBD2 TGCGCCAGCAGCCAATCCCCTAGCGGGGCCGCTCTCTGGGAGCAGTTCTTC CASSQSPSGAALWEQFF
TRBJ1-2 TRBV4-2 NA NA TGTGCCAGCAGCCCCTCGTTGGTCACGTTAGCATCTGGCTACACCTTC CASSPSLVTLASGYTF
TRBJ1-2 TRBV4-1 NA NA TGCGCCAGCAGCCAAGATCCCCAGGGGAGAGGTGGCTACACCTTC CASSQDPQGRGGYTF
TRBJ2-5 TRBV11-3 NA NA TGTGCCAGCAGCCTTTGGGGGGTGCAAGAGACCCAGTACTTC CASSLWGVQETQYF
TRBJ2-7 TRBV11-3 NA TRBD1 TGTGCCAGCAGCTTAGGACTCCGGGGACAGCCCTACGAGCAGTACTTC CASSLGLRGQPYEQYF
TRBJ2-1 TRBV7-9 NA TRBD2 TGTGCCAGCAGCGCACTAGCGGGGGCCTACAATGAGCAGTTCTTC CASSALAGAYNEQFF
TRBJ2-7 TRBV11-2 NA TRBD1 TGTGCCAGCAGCTTGGGGGTGGGGACAGACTACGAGCAGTACTTC CASSLGVGTDYEQYF
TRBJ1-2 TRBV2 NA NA TGTGCCAGCAGTGGCAGGGGTGACTATGGCTACACCTTC CASSGRGDYGYTF
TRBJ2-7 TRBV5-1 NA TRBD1 TGCGCCAGCAGCTTTTACCGACAGGGCGACTACGAGCAGTACTTC CASSFYRQGDYEQYF
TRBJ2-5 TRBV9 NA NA TGTGCCAGCAGCCAGGGGCAGGGATCCGCGAAGACCCAGTACTTC CASSQGQGSAKTQYF
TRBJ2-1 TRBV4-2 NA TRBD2 TGTGCCAGCAGCCAAGAGACTAGCGGGGGCTATGAGCAGTTCTTC CASSQETSGGYEQFF
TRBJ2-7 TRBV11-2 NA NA TGTGCCAGCACGTCAAACAGGGTTAGGGCCCACGAGCAGTACTTC CASTSNRVRAHEQYF
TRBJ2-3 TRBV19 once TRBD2 TGTGCCAGTAGCCGTACCGGGACTAGTTTCGCGCAGTATTTT CASSRTGTSFAQYF
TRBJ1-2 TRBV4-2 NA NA TGTGCCAGCAGCCTTCGGGGGGACGATGGCTACACCTTC CASSLRGDDGYTF
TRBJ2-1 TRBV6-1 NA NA TGTGCCAGCAGTGGAAGAGACAGGCAGTATTCCCCCGTCAATGAGCAGTTCTTC CASSGRDRQYSPVNEQFF
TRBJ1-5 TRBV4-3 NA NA TGCGCCAGCAGCCAAAGACTGGGAGCTACTCAGCCCCAGCATTTT CASSQRLGATQPQHF
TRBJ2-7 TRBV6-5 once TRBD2 TGTGCCAGCAGCGAGGCAGCGGGGAGCTACGAGCAGTACTTC CASSEAAGSYEQYF
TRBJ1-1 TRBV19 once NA TGTGCCAGTATCGCCGTAATAGGAGCCACTGAAGCTTTCTTT CASIAVIGATEAFF
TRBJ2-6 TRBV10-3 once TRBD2 TGTGCCATCAGTGGGGCTAGCGGGGCGAACTCTGGGGCCAACGTCCTGACTTTC CAISGASGANSGANVLTF
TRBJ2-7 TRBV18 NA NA TGTGCCAGCTCACCCATAGACACCCTCTACGAGCAGTACTTC CASSPIDTLYEQYF